The next 18 T cell receptor beta chains were all read from a single sample in a study of cytotoxic CD8 clonotypes in ibrutinib-treated CLL. TCRdb keeps only in-frame clones here, not all; method: immunoSEQ multiplex PCR. Of roughly 36,000 clones in the sample, 69% were seen once. The input for sequencing was PBMCs, taken before ibrutinib treatment. Receptor source: a human donor with chronic lymphocytic leukemia.

V gene TRBV10-3 combines with J gene TRBJ1-5; D unresolved. The CDR3 is 15 residues long. CDR1 ENHRY and CDR2 SYGVKD come from the germline V gene. The V end was cut by 0 bases, the J end by 2 bases, with 8 bases between. CDR3 in amino acids: CAISESLDGNQPQHF. CDR3 DNA: TGTGCCATCAGTGAGTCTCTCGACGGCAATCAGCCCCAGCATTTT.

This chain connects TRBV5-1 to TRBJ2-3; D unresolved. Between the trimmed V and J ends, which lost 4 bases and 2 bases, there was a span of 17 bases. This CDR3 region has 16 residues. The germline V gene has CDR1 SGHRS and CDR2 YFSETQ. Here the CDR3 reads CASSLGLVPFTDTQYF. The CDR3 DNA is TGCGCCAGCAGCCTAGGGCTGGTGCCATTCACAGATACGCAGTATTTT. Drawing the rest from reference TRBV5-1 and TRBJ2-3, the complete variable domain is KAGVTQTPRYLIKTRGQQVTLSCSPISGHRSVSWYQQTPGQGLQFLFEYFSETQRNKGNFPGRFSGRQFSNSRSEMNVSTLELGDSALYLCASSLGLVPFTDTQYFGPGTRLTVL.

This clone was detected a few times. The gene calls are TRBV7-2 and TRBJ2-5; possibly TRBD2 for D (5 bases). Germline V gives CDR1 SGHTA, CDR2 FQGNSA. Trimming removed 6 bases at V and 5 bases at J, with 10 bases between. The CDR3 spans 12 residues. The CDR3 coding sequence is TGTGCCAGCAGGTTGGGAGCGGAGACCCAGTACTTC. It codes for CASRLGAETQYF.

This chain links TRBV5-1 with TRBJ2-3, with D possibly TRBD2 on 5 matching bases. In germline, CDR1 is SGHRS, CDR2 YFSETQ. V lost 6 bases and J lost 8, with 16 bases in between. The CDR3 is 13 residues long. In DNA, the CDR3 is TGCGCCAGCATCAACACGAAGGCGGGTACGCAGTATTTT. Translating gives CASINTKAGTQYF.

The chain joins TRBV6-5 to TRBJ2-1, with 13 positions matching TRBD2. V lost 6 bases, J lost 9 bases, and 5 bases stayed unmatched. Germline V gene lookup returns CDR1 MNHEY and CDR2 SVGAGI. The CDR3 extends over 14 amino acids. The CDR3 reads CASSWGLAGFEQFF. The CDR3, as DNA: TGTGCCAGCAGCTGGGGACTAGCGGGATTTGAGCAGTTCTTC.

The rearrangement joins TRBV5-1 to TRBJ1-1; D is uncertain. Trimming took off 1 base at V and 1 base at J, with 8 bases between the two ends. The CDR3 is 14 residues long. Germline CDR1 SGHRS, CDR2 YFSETQ. The CDR3 bases are TGCGCCAGCAGCTTGACAGTGGGGAACACTGAAGCTTTCTTT. It specifies CASSLTVGNTEAFF. The whole variable domain, remainder taken from reference TRBV5-1 and TRBJ1-1, is KAGVTQTPRYLIKTRGQQVTLSCSPISGHRSVSWYQQTPGQGLQFLFEYFSETQRNKGNFPGRFSGRQFSNSRSEMNVSTLELGDSALYLCASSLTVGNTEAFFGQGTRLTVV.

V usage is TRBV4-3 and J usage is TRBJ1-4; D is undetermined. CDR1 and CDR2 from the germline V gene are LGHNA and YSLEER. V lost 2 bases to trimming and J lost 5 bases, with 9 bases between them. There are 14 residues in the CDR3. The CDR3 bases are TGCGCCAGCAGCCAAAGGTCGGGGAATGAAAAACTGTTTTTT. The encoded protein is CASSQRSGNEKLFF.

The chain employs TRBV30 and TRBJ2-1, with TRBD2 identical over 11 bases. J was trimmed by 5 bases and V by 0 bases; bases with no gene match: 3. The CDR3 is 15 amino acids. Germline-derived CDR1 and CDR2 are GTSNPN and SVGIG (reference sequence). CDR3 region: CAWSVGTSGNNEQFF. The CDR3 region has the DNA TGTGCCTGGAGTGTAGGGACTAGCGGCAACAATGAGCAGTTCTTC. Together with reference TRBV30 and TRBJ2-1, the CDR3 gives the full variable domain: SQTIHQWPATLVQPVGSPLSLECTVEGTSNPNLYWYRQAAGRGLQLLFYSVGIGQISSEVPQNLSASRPQDRQFILSSKKLLLSDSGFYLCAWSVGTSGNNEQFFGPGTRLTVL.

V is TRBV27 and J is TRBJ2-6, with a possible D match to TRBD1 (5 bases). Trimming pared 6 bases from V and 0 bases from J, leaving 6 bases between. The CDR3 covers 14 residues. Germline V lookup: CDR1 MNHEY, CDR2 SMNVEV (reference sequence). The CDR3 DNA reads TGTGCCAGCAGGGACATCTCTGGGGCCAACGTCCTGACTTTC. Encoded protein: CASRDISGANVLTF.

The chain has TRBV15 and TRBJ2-7, with no clear D. Between the trimmed V and J ends, which lost 3 bases and 6 bases, there was a span of 6 bases. Germline CDR1 reads LNHNV; CDR2 reads YYDKDF (reference sequence). This CDR3 contains 11 residues. CDR3 amino acids: CATSSFGEQYF. The CDR3 coding sequence is TGTGCCACCAGCAGCTTTGGCGAGCAGTACTTC.

The J gene is TRBJ2-1, the V gene TRBV4-3, with 13 nucleotides matching TRBD2. With V trimmed by 4 bases and J by 12 bases, 15 bases remained unmatched. CDR1 is LGHNA and CDR2 is YSLEER in the germline V gene. CDR3 length: 17 residues. CDR3: CASSLDTGTSGTMVQFF. CDR3 sequence (DNA): TGCGCCAGCAGCCTCGATACCGGGACTAGCGGGACTATGGTGCAGTTCTTC.

The genes are TRBV30 and TRBJ2-4; 13 bases align to TRBD2. The CDR3 has 14 residues. CDR1 and CDR2 (germline): GTSNPN, SVGIG (reference sequence). The V segment lost 3 bases and the J segment 8 bases; nucleotides outside the gene matches: 4. In DNA, the CDR3 is TGTGCCTGGAGACTAGCGGGGGGGCTGGACATTCAGTACTTC. This translates into CAWRLAGGLDIQYF.

The chain couples TRBV7-3 to TRBJ2-5; D uncertain. The CDR3 has 11 amino acids. Germline CDR1 SGHTA, CDR2 FQGTGA. Trimming pared 6 bases from V and 5 bases from J, leaving 7 bases between. The CDR3 region has the DNA TGTGCCAGCAGTCAAGGGGAGACCCAGTACTTC. Amino acid sequence: CASSQGETQYF.

This chain uses TRBV9 with TRBJ1-1; maybe TRBD1 (5 bases). Germline V CDR1 and CDR2: SGDLS, YYNGEE. CDR3 length: 15 residues. Trimming left V 1 base short and J 1 base short, with 11 bases between. CDR3 in DNA: TGTGCCAGCAGCGTATACGGCGGGGGGAACACTGAAGCTTTCTTT. Protein product: CASSVYGGGNTEAFF.

This chain links TRBV11-3 with TRBJ2-7; a possible D gene is TRBD2 (6 bases). This CDR3 has 16 residues. Trimming shortened V by 4 bases and J by 3 bases, and 19 bases separated the two germline ends. The germline V gene has CDR1 SGHNT and CDR2 YENEEA. CDR3 loop: CASSSFTRDVLYEQYF. The CDR3 DNA follows: TGTGCCAGCAGCTCATTTACGCGGGACGTTCTCTACGAGCAGTACTTC.

This clone was seen only once. The rearrangement links TRBV6-1 to TRBJ2-1; 9 bases line up with TRBD1. V gave up 6 bases and J gave up 6 bases; unmatched junction bases: 9. The CDR3 extends over 15 amino acids. From germline, CDR1 is MNHNS and CDR2 SASEGT. The CDR3 protein is CASRKDRGTGNEQFF. DNA of the CDR3: TGTGCCAGCAGAAAGGACAGGGGCACAGGCAATGAGCAGTTCTTC.

This chain joins TRBV27 and TRBJ2-1; no clear D gene. This CDR3 contains 14 residues. V lost 1 base, J lost 5 bases, and 9 bases lay in between. CDR1 MNHEY and CDR2 SMNVEV come from the germline V gene (reference sequence). The CDR3, as DNA: TGTGCCAGCAGTTTATGGCGGCCGGACAATGAGCAGTTCTTC. As protein: CASSLWRPDNEQFF.

The chain's CDR3 is CASKVLTHNEQFF. The CDR3, as DNA: TGTGCCAGCAAGGTTCTCACCCACAATGAGCAGTTCTTC. The rearrangement joins TRBV11-2 to TRBJ2-1; no definite D call. The germline CDR1 and CDR2 sequences are SGHAT and FQNNGV. Trimming pared 7 bases from V and 5 bases from J, leaving 12 bases between. This CDR3 comprises 13 residues.